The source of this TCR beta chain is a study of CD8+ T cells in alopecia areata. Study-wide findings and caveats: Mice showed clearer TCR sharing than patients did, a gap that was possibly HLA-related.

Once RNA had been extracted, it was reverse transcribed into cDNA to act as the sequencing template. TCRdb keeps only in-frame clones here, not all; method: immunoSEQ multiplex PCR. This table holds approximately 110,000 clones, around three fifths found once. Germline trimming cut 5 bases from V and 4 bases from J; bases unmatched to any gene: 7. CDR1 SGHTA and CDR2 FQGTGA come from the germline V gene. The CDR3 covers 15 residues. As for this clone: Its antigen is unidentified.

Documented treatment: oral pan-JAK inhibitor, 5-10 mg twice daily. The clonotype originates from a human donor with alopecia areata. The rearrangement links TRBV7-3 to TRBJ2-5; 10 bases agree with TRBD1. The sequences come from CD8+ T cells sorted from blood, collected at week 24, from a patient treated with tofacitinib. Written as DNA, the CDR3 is TGTGCCAGCAGCATATCCGGGACAGGGGTAGAGACCCAGTACTTC. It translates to CASSISGTGVETQYF.